This entry lists 22 T cell receptor beta chains sequenced from one sample in a study of T-cell memory formation after mild COVID-19 (dated by TCRdb to 2020 to 2022). To prepare the library, 5' RACE was applied. Sequencer: Illumina NovaSeq 6000. Using fastp trimming at Q25 and MiXCR clonotype assembly, TCRdb reanalyzed the public sequencing data and kept in-frame beta chains. Entries that share a CDR3 protein sequence are merged under the most common genes and DNA. The sample has about 400,000 distinct CDR3 sequences on record, approximately 19% of them singletons. 20% to 25% of the sample rests with the top ten. The sample comprised PBMCs or a T cell subset sorted from them (not recorded which). These receptors originate from a man aged 18-30 years who had mild COVID-19 (a few samples of this study predate the infection). The sample titles of this study are shuffled in the database, so cell type and time point are left out; the donor was told from shared clones.

The rearrangement links TRBV7-9 to TRBJ2-7, with D unclear. The CDR3 spans 14 residues. Per the germline V gene, CDR1 is SEHNR and CDR2 is FQNEAQ (reference sequence). Trimming took off 0 bases at V and 8 bases at J, with 14 bases between the two ends. The CDR3 region is CASSLAGSRSQQYV. In nucleotides, the CDR3 is TGTGCCAGCAGCTTAGCGGGCTCCCGGAGTCAGCAGTACGTC.

This clonotype was seen a handful of times. The V call is TRBV5-4, the J call TRBJ2-3; TRBD1 or TRBD2 may be the D gene (6 bases each). V was trimmed by 4 bases and J by 2 bases, leaving 11 bases between them. Per germline, CDR1 SGHNT and CDR2 YYREEE (reference sequence). The CDR3 consists of 14 residues. This CDR3 reads CASSPGGHTDTQYF. The CDR3 bases are TGTGCCAGCAGCCCCGGGGGACACACAGATACGCAGTATTTT. Supplemented by reference TRBV5-4 and TRBJ2-3, the full variable domain reads ETGVTQSPTHLIKTRGQQVTLRCSSQSGHNTVSWYQQALGQGPQFIFQYYREEENGRGNFPPRFSGLQFPNYSSELNVNALELDDSALYLCASSPGGHTDTQYFGPGTRLTVL.

There are a few counts of this clonotype. The chain couples TRBV12-3 or TRBV12-4 to TRBJ2-6, with 9 bases identical to TRBD1. The CDR3 sequence is 19 residues long. The V gene end was trimmed by 3 bases and the J gene end by 1 base; junction bases not matched to a gene: 10. The CDR3 loop is CASSFGDRGSPSGANVLTF. In DNA form, the CDR3 reads TGTGCCAGCAGTTTTGGTGACAGGGGGTCTCCTTCTGGGGCCAACGTCCTGACTTTC.

V is TRBV5-1 and J is TRBJ2-1; 8 bases agree with TRBD2. The V and J ends lost 6 bases and 7 bases, in that order; junction bases with no gene match: 12. The germline CDR1 and CDR2 sequences are SGHRS and YFSETQ. CDR3 length: 15 amino acids. The CDR3 protein is CASTNDGLAANEQFF. The CDR3, as DNA: TGCGCCAGCACTAACGATGGACTAGCAGCTAATGAGCAGTTCTTC.

CDR3 DNA: TGTGCCAGCAGCTTAAGGCGCGGGGGCAGCACAGATACGCAGTATTTT. Its translation is CASSLRRGGSTDTQYF. The chain links TRBV7-9 to TRBJ2-3; a possible D gene is TRBD2 (7 bases). The V gene's germline CDR1 is SEHNR and CDR2 FQNEAQ (reference sequence). The CDR3 loop spans 16 amino acids. Between the trimmed V and J ends, which lost 2 bases and 0 bases, there was a span of 12 bases. The complete variable domain, with remaining parts taken from reference TRBV7-9 and TRBJ2-3, reads DTGVSQNPRHKITKRGQNVTFRCDPISEHNRLYWYRQTLGQGPEFLTYFQNEAQLEKSRLLSDRFSAERPKGSFSTLEIQRTEQGDSAMYLCASSLRRGGSTDTQYFGPGTRLTVL.

The genes are TRBV7-9 and TRBJ1-5; D gene uncertain. This CDR3 has 14 amino acids. Trimming took off 2 bases at V and 3 bases at J, with 8 bases between the two ends. Germline CDR1 reads SEHNR; CDR2 reads FQNEAQ (reference sequence). CDR3 DNA: TGTGCCAGCAGCTTAAGCGGCCTCAATCAGCCCCAGCATTTT. Amino acid sequence: CASSLSGLNQPQHF.

This clonotype was seen a handful of times. The rearrangement joins TRBV12-3 or TRBV12-4 to TRBJ1-6; D uncertain. Trimming removed 7 bases at V and 9 bases at J, with 13 bases between. This CDR3 has 13 amino acids. In DNA, the CDR3 is TGTGCCAGCATCCAGCAGAGAGGTTCACCCCTCCACTTT. Amino acid sequence: CASIQQRGSPLHF.

In its sample, this clonotype was seen a few times. The rearrangement uses TRBV29-1 and TRBJ2-3, with a tentative D call TRBD2 (6 bases). Trimming removed 0 bases from V and 4 bases from J, with 17 bases in between. This CDR3 is 16 amino acids long. Germline V gene lookup returns CDR1 SQVTM and CDR2 ANQGSEA. The CDR3 bases are TGCAGCGTTGAAGATTGGGAAACTGTAGCGGCAGATACGCAGTATTTT. Translation: CSVEDWETVAADTQYF.

The chain recombines TRBV4-1 with TRBJ2-5, with 10 bases fitting TRBD2. The junction had 12 bases not matched to a gene; V was cut back by 3 bases and J by 5 bases. This CDR3 spans 17 amino acids. CDR1 MGHRA and CDR2 YSYEKL come from the germline V gene. CDR3 DNA: TGCGCCAGCAGCCAGGGTCCTAGCGGGGGCGGCCCCGAGACCCAGTACTTC. Translating it yields CASSQGPSGGGPETQYF.

This chain joins TRBV2 and TRBJ2-3, with 10 bases identical to TRBD2. The CDR3 spans 12 residues. J gave up 6 bases and V 6 bases, and 0 bases lay outside the gene matches. CDR1 is SNHLY, CDR2 FYNNEI, per germline. The CDR3 nucleotides read TGTGCCAGCAGGACTAGCGGGGATACGCAGTATTTT. It encodes CASRTSGDTQYF. Combining the CDR3 with reference TRBV2 and TRBJ2-3 gives the whole variable domain EPEVTQTPSHQVTQMGQEVILRCVPISNHLYFYWYRQILGQKVEFLVSFYNNEISEKSEIFDDQFSVERPDGSNFTLKIRSTKLEDSAMYFCASRTSGDTQYFGPGTRLTVL.

V and J are TRBV4-3 and TRBJ2-7; a weak D match, TRBD1 (6 bases). The CDR3 extends over 14 amino acids. Trimming removed 0 bases from V and 6 bases from J, with 12 bases in between. Germline V gene data show CDR1 as LGHNA and CDR2 as YSLEER. Here the CDR3 DNA reads TGCGCCAGCAGCCAAGATGTCCTGGGGGCCGAGCAGTACTTC. Translating gives CASSQDVLGAEQYF.

This rearrangement joins TRBV12-3 or TRBV12-4 to TRBJ2-3; 7 bases match TRBD1. Losses at the gene ends were 5 bases for V and 6 bases for J; bases not matched to a gene: 17. CDR3 length: 17 amino acids. In nucleotides, the CDR3 is TGTGCCAGCAGTCTCAATTCGGGGACAGCACACTTTGATACGCAGTATTTT. It specifies CASSLNSGTAHFDTQYF.

The chain employs TRBV21-1 and TRBJ2-3; TRBD1 reflects the table's D call only, with no check against the DNA. TRBV21-1 is a known pseudogene. There are 15 residues in the CDR3. The DNA of the CDR3 is TGTGCCAGCAGCAAACGGCAGGGGTTAGTAGATACGCAGTATTTT. This codes for CASSKRQGLVDTQYF.

The chain recombines TRBV6-2 or TRBV6-3 with TRBJ2-7, with 10 bases identical to TRBD1. Germline trimming cut 8 bases from V and 2 bases from J; bases unmatched to any gene: 6. Germline V gives CDR1 MNHEY, CDR2 SVGEGT. The CDR3 extends over 14 amino acids. CDR3 residues: CASRKGQGTYEQYV. CDR3 nucleotide sequence: TGTGCCAGCCGAAAGGGACAGGGGACCTACGAGCAGTACGTC.

This clonotype was found a few times. The CDR3 reads CASSQLSGAYNEQFF. CDR3 DNA sequence: TGCGCCAGCAGCCAGTTAAGCGGTGCCTACAATGAGCAGTTCTTC. This chain joins TRBV5-1 and TRBJ2-1; TRBD2 is a possible D gene (5 bases). V lost 4 bases and J lost 2, with 13 bases in between. The CDR3 totals 15 residues. Germline V gene lookup returns CDR1 SGHRS and CDR2 YFSETQ.

The rearrangement links TRBV12-3 or TRBV12-4 to TRBJ1-1; a possible D gene is TRBD1 (5 bases). Trimming stripped 3 bases from V and 1 base from J, with 12 bases between. The CDR3 has 15 amino acids. The CDR3 coding sequence is TGTGCCAGCAGTTTTGACGGTGGGGGGAACACTGAAGCTTTCTTT. Protein sequence: CASSFDGGGNTEAFF.

In this sample, this clonotype turned up a few times. V and J are TRBV4-1 and TRBJ2-1; 9 bases align to TRBD1. Germline CDR1 reads MGHRA; CDR2 reads YSYEKL. Trimming cost V 5 bases and J 6 bases; bases outside gene matches: 5. This CDR3 is 14 amino acids long. The CDR3 here is CASSFGTGPNEQFF. Written as DNA, the CDR3 is TGCGCCAGCAGCTTTGGGACAGGGCCCAATGAGCAGTTCTTC.

The V call is TRBV7-3, the J call TRBJ2-3; TRBD2 matches at 7 bases. The germline V gene has CDR1 SGHTA and CDR2 FQGTGA. The junction had 12 bases not matched to a gene; V was cut back by 8 bases and J by 4 bases. This CDR3 region has 15 residues. This CDR3 is CASRVGGSAPDTQYF. In nucleotides, the CDR3 is TGTGCCAGCCGGGTGGGGGGGTCGGCACCAGATACGCAGTATTTT. Together with reference TRBV7-3 and TRBJ2-3, the CDR3 gives the full variable domain: GAGVSQTPSNKVTEKGKYVELRCDPISGHTALYWYRQSLGQGPEFLIYFQGTGAADDSGLPNDRFFAVRPEGSVSTLKIQRTERGDSAVYLCASRVGGSAPDTQYFGPGTRLTVL.

In its sample, this clonotype was seen a few times. The chain has TRBV20-1 and TRBJ2-3; D ambiguous. Germline-derived CDR1 and CDR2 are DFQATT and SNEGSKA (reference sequence). The CDR3 has 14 residues. V lost 3 bases to trimming and J lost 4 bases, with 14 bases between them. CDR3 loop: CSASSPKGADTQYF. The CDR3 bases are TGCAGTGCTAGTTCCCCCAAGGGTGCAGATACGCAGTATTTT.

The rearrangement joins TRBV5-4 to TRBJ1-4, with D possibly being TRBD1 (5 bases). The V gene's germline CDR1 is SGHNT and CDR2 YYREEE (reference sequence). This CDR3 comprises 17 residues. Trimming took 0 bases from V and 0 from J, leaving 12 bases between them. In nucleotides, the CDR3 is TGTGCCAGCAGCTTGGGTCTTCAGGGAGCAACTAATGAAAAACTGTTTTTT. Residues: CASSLGLQGATNEKLFF.

V usage is TRBV7-2 and J usage is TRBJ1-1, with 7 nucleotides matching TRBD1. Looked up from germline, CDR1 is SGHTA and CDR2 is FQGNSA. The length of the CDR3 is 13 residues. The ends lost 8 bases at V and 0 bases at J; junction bases unmatched: 3. This CDR3 reads CASEGQMNTEAFF. The CDR3 bases are TGTGCCAGCGAGGGACAGATGAACACTGAAGCTTTCTTT. The full variable domain, in which reference TRBV7-2 and TRBJ1-1 provide the parts outside the CDR3, is GAGVSQSPSNKVTEKGKDVELRCDPISGHTALYWYRQSLGQGLEFLIYFQGNSAPDKSGLPSDRFSAERTGGSVSTLTIQRTQQEDSAVYLCASEGQMNTEAFFGQGTRLTVV.

The CDR3 loop is CSARAQGADNSPLHF. CDR3 DNA: TGCAGTGCTAGAGCACAGGGGGCCGATAATTCACCCCTCCACTTT. J is TRBJ1-6 and V is TRBV20-1, with 9 bases fitting TRBD1. This CDR3 has 15 amino acids. The junction had 3 bases not matched to a gene; V was cut back by 1 base and J by 5 bases. Germline assignment: CDR1 DFQATT and CDR2 SNEGSKA (reference sequence).